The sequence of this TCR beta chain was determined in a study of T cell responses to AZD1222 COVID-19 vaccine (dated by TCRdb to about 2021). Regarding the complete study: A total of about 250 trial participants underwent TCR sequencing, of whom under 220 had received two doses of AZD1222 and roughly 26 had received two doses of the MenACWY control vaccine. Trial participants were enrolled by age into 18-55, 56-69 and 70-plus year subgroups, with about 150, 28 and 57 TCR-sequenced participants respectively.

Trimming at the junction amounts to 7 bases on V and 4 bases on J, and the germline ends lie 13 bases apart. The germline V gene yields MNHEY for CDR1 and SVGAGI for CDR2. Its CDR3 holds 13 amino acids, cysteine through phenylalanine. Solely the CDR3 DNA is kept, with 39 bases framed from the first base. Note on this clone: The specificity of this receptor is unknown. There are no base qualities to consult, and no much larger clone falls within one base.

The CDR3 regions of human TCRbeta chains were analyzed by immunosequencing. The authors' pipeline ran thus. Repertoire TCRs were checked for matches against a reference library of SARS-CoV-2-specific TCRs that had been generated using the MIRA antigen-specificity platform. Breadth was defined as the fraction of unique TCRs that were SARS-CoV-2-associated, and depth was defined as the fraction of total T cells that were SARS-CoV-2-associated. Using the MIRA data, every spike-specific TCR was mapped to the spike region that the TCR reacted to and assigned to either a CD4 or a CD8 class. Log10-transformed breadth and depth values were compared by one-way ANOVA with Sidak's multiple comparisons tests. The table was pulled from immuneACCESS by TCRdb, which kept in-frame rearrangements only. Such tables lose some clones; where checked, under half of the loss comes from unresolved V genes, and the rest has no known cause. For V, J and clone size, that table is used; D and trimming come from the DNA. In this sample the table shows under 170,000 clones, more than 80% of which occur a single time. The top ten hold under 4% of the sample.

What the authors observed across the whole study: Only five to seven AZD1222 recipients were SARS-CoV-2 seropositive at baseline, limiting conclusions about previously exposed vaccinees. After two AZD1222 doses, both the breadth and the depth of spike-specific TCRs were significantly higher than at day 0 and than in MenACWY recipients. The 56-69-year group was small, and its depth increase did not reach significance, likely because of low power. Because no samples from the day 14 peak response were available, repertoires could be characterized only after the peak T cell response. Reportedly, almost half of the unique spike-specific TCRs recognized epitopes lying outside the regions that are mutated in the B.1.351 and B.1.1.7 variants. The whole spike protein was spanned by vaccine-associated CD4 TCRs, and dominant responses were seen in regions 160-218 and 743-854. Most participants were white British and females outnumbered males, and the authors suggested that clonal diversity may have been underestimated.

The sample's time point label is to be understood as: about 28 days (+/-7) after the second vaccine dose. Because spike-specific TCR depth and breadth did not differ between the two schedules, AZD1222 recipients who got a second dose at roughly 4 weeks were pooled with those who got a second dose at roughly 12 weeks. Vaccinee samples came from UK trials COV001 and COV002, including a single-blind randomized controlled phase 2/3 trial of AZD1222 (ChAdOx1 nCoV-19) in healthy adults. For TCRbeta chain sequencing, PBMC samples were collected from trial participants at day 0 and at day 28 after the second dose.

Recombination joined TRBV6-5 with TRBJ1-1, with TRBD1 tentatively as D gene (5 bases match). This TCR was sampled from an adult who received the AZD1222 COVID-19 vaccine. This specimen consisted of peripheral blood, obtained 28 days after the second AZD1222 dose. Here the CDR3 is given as CASKRYGGTEAFF. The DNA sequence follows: TGTGCCAGCAAAAGATACGGGGGCACTGAAGCTTTCTTT.